A selection of T cell receptor beta chains follows, all from one sample in a study of blood T cells in healthy people across ages. In TCRdb, the 5' RACE reads were re-called with MiXCR into one record per CDR3 protein. The sample lists around 2 million distinct CDR3 sequences; around 42% were seen once. Sequencing was done on a sample of blood. These receptors were obtained from a human donor in good health. CDR3s include the opening cysteine and the closing phenylalanine or tryptophan. A D gene is named only where the DNA matches it firmly. A clone size is listed for some rows: how often the clone was seen (once, few, many), or a class if it is expanded.

v_gene: TRBV10-3
j_gene: TRBJ2-7
abundance: few
d_gene: .
CDR3aa: CAIRDGADYEQYF
CDR3nt: TGTGCCATCAGAGACGGCGCTGACTACGAGCAGTACTTC

v_gene: TRBV7-2
j_gene: TRBJ2-1
abundance: .
d_gene: .
CDR3aa: CASSFTASMGGEQFF
CDR3nt: TGTGCCAGCAGCTTTACCGCTTCAATGGGTGGTGAGCAGTTCTTC

v_gene: TRBV15
j_gene: TRBJ2-1
abundance: .
d_gene: TRBD2
CDR3aa: CTTSPPPRGADYNEQFF
CDR3nt: TGTACCACCAGCCCCCCACCGCGGGGGGCCGACTACAATGAGCAGTTCTTC

v_gene: TRBV4-3
j_gene: TRBJ1-1
abundance: .
d_gene: TRBD1
CDR3aa: CASSQRTGGAGTEAFF
CDR3nt: TGCGCCAGCAGCCAGAGGACAGGGGGCGCGGGGACTGAAGCTTTCTTT

v_gene: TRBV15
j_gene: TRBJ1-5
abundance: few
d_gene: .
CDR3aa: CATSRDRGVNQPQHF
CDR3nt: TGTGCCACCAGCAGAGATCGTGGGGTAAATCAGCCCCAGCATTTT

v_gene: TRBV7-9
j_gene: TRBJ1-2
abundance: few
d_gene: .
CDR3aa: CASSPLTGALGYTF
CDR3nt: TGTGCCAGCAGCCCCTTGACGGGGGCCCTTGGCTACACCTTC

v_gene: TRBV27
j_gene: TRBJ2-1
abundance: .
d_gene: TRBD2
CDR3aa: CASSLLAGGLHNEQFF
CDR3nt: TGTGCCAGCAGTTTATTAGCGGGGGGACTTCACAATGAGCAGTTCTTC

v_gene: TRBV12-3/TRBV12-4
j_gene: TRBJ2-7
abundance: few
d_gene: TRBD1
CDR3aa: CASRLGQGRLNDEQYF
CDR3nt: TGTGCCAGCAGACTAGGACAGGGAAGGTTGAACGACGAGCAGTACTTC

v_gene: TRBV6-5
j_gene: TRBJ1-1
abundance: .
d_gene: TRBD1
CDR3aa: CASSYQGQGLNTEAFF
CDR3nt: TGTGCCAGCAGTTACCAGGGACAGGGTTTGAACACTGAAGCTTTCTTT

v_gene: TRBV28
j_gene: TRBJ2-7
abundance: few
d_gene: .
CDR3aa: CASSLSIGGEQYF
CDR3nt: TGTGCCAGCAGTTTAAGTATAGGAGGGGAGCAGTACTTC

v_gene: TRBV4-2
j_gene: TRBJ2-5
abundance: .
d_gene: .
CDR3aa: CASSRDNQIQETQYF
CDR3nt: TGTGCCAGCAGCAGAGATAATCAGATCCAAGAGACCCAGTACTTC

v_gene: TRBV7-9
j_gene: TRBJ2-7
abundance: .
d_gene: .
CDR3aa: CASSTRQASSYEQYF
CDR3nt: TGTGCCAGCAGCACCCGACAGGCCAGCTCCTACGAGCAGTACTTC

v_gene: TRBV4-1
j_gene: TRBJ2-3
abundance: .
d_gene: .
CDR3aa: CASSHVPRDTQYF
CDR3nt: TGCGCCAGCAGCCATGTCCCCAGAGATACGCAGTATTTT

v_gene: TRBV28
j_gene: TRBJ1-4
abundance: few
d_gene: .
CDR3aa: CASSFSGLANEKLFF
CDR3nt: TGTGCCAGCAGTTTCTCAGGGCTGGCCAATGAAAAACTGTTTTTT

v_gene: TRBV6-2/TRBV6-3
j_gene: TRBJ1-6
abundance: .
d_gene: .
CDR3aa: CASSQSRGLLSPLHF
CDR3nt: TGTGCCAGCAGCCAATCCCGCGGCCTTCTTTCACCCCTCCACTTT

v_gene: TRBV20-1
j_gene: TRBJ2-5
abundance: .
d_gene: TRBD1
CDR3aa: CSARLRQGGETQYF
CDR3nt: TGCAGTGCTAGACTTAGACAGGGCGGCGAGACCCAGTACTTC

v_gene: TRBV6-6
j_gene: TRBJ1-1
abundance: .
d_gene: TRBD1
CDR3aa: CASTDGQGNTEAFF
CDR3nt: TGTGCCAGCACCGACGGACAGGGCAACACTGAAGCTTTCTTT

v_gene: TRBV2
j_gene: TRBJ2-5
abundance: .
d_gene: TRBD2
CDR3aa: CASTPLASGEQYF
CDR3nt: TGTGCCAGCACACCACTAGCGTCTGGGGAGCAGTACTTC

v_gene: TRBV4-2
j_gene: TRBJ1-6
abundance: .
d_gene: .
CDR3aa: CASSPGTRGYNSPLHF
CDR3nt: TGTGCCAGCAGCCCCGGGACAAGGGGGTATAATTCACCCCTCCACTTT

v_gene: TRBV15
j_gene: TRBJ1-1
abundance: .
d_gene: TRBD1
CDR3aa: CATSRQTGEAFF
CDR3nt: TGTGCCACCAGCAGGCAGACAGGGGAGGCTTTCTTT

v_gene: TRBV12-3/TRBV12-4
j_gene: TRBJ2-5
abundance: few
d_gene: TRBD1
CDR3aa: CASENRGGETQYF
CDR3nt: TGTGCCAGCGAGAACAGGGGCGGGGAGACCCAGTACTTC

v_gene: TRBV6-2/TRBV6-3
j_gene: TRBJ2-1
abundance: .
d_gene: .
CDR3aa: CASSPGPRAEQFF
CDR3nt: TGTGCCAGCAGCCCTGGGCCGCGGGCTGAGCAGTTCTTC

v_gene: TRBV18
j_gene: TRBJ2-6
abundance: few
d_gene: .
CDR3aa: CASRPPTGANVLTF
CDR3nt: TGTGCCAGCCGACCCCCGACTGGGGCCAACGTCCTGACTTTC

v_gene: TRBV5-1
j_gene: TRBJ2-7
abundance: few
d_gene: TRBD2
CDR3aa: CASSGGTGGRGEQYF
CDR3nt: TGCGCCAGCAGCGGCGGGACGGGGGGTCGTGGCGAGCAGTACTTC

v_gene: TRBV20-1
j_gene: TRBJ2-4
abundance: .
d_gene: .
CDR3aa: CSATLRVGGIQYF
CDR3nt: TGCAGTGCTACCCTCCGGGTCGGAGGCATTCAGTACTTC

v_gene: TRBV2
j_gene: TRBJ2-5
abundance: .
d_gene: TRBD1
CDR3aa: CASGGPGGETQYF
CDR3nt: TGTGCCAGCGGGGGCCCAGGGGGAGAGACCCAGTACTTC

v_gene: TRBV6-2/TRBV6-3
j_gene: TRBJ1-6
abundance: .
d_gene: .
CDR3aa: CASSYSTIGSSPLHF
CDR3nt: TGTGCCAGCAGTTACTCGACGATTGGAAGTTCACCCCTCCACTTT

v_gene: TRBV3-1
j_gene: TRBJ2-1
abundance: .
d_gene: .
CDR3aa: CASSQDLEGAEQFF
CDR3nt: TGCGCCAGCAGCCAAGATCTGGAGGGAGCGGAGCAGTTCTTC

v_gene: TRBV7-9
j_gene: TRBJ2-1
abundance: .
d_gene: .
CDR3aa: CASSLGSSKQFF
CDR3nt: TGTGCCAGCAGCTTAGGATCCAGCAAGCAGTTCTTC

v_gene: TRBV6-2/TRBV6-3
j_gene: TRBJ2-5
abundance: .
d_gene: .
CDR3aa: CASTTGTLYGETQYF
CDR3nt: TGTGCCAGCACCACGGGGACACTTTACGGGGAGACCCAGTACTTC

v_gene: TRBV7-2
j_gene: TRBJ1-2
abundance: .
d_gene: .
CDR3aa: CASSRPEGGYTF
CDR3nt: TGTGCCAGCAGCCGCCCGGAAGGTGGCTACACCTTC

v_gene: TRBV27
j_gene: TRBJ1-3
abundance: .
d_gene: .
CDR3aa: CASRLLSGNTIYF
CDR3nt: TGTGCCAGCAGACTATTGTCTGGAAACACCATATATTTT

v_gene: TRBV29-1
j_gene: TRBJ2-3
abundance: .
d_gene: .
CDR3aa: CSVASGQRGGTDTQYF
CDR3nt: TGCAGCGTAGCTTCGGGACAGCGGGGAGGCACAGATACGCAGTATTTT

v_gene: TRBV28
j_gene: TRBJ1-2
abundance: .
d_gene: .
CDR3aa: CASSLRRAYYGYTF
CDR3nt: TGTGCCAGCAGTTTAAGGAGGGCCTACTATGGCTACACCTTC

v_gene: TRBV11-2
j_gene: TRBJ2-3
abundance: .
d_gene: .
CDR3aa: CASSLLPSAFDTQYF
CDR3nt: TGTGCCAGCAGCCTTCTGCCGTCAGCTTTTGATACGCAGTATTTT

v_gene: TRBV12-3/TRBV12-4
j_gene: TRBJ1-1
abundance: few
d_gene: .
CDR3aa: CASTFLDTEAFF
CDR3nt: TGTGCCAGCACCTTCTTGGACACTGAAGCTTTCTTT

v_gene: TRBV7-3
j_gene: TRBJ1-6
abundance: .
d_gene: .
CDR3aa: CASSRSPGPLHF
CDR3nt: TGTGCCAGCAGCCGGTCCCCCGGGCCCCTCCACTTT

v_gene: TRBV6-5
j_gene: TRBJ2-1
abundance: .
d_gene: TRBD1
CDR3aa: CASRLDRAGGEQFF
CDR3nt: TGTGCCAGCAGACTGGACAGGGCCGGAGGGGAGCAGTTCTTC

v_gene: TRBV7-2
j_gene: TRBJ1-2
abundance: many
d_gene: .
CDR3aa: CASSFGRGNYGYTF
CDR3nt: TGTGCCAGCAGCTTTGGAAGGGGGAACTATGGCTACACCTTC

v_gene: TRBV6-1
j_gene: TRBJ1-5
abundance: .
d_gene: .
CDR3aa: CASREQIGQPQHF
CDR3nt: TGTGCCAGCAGGGAGCAGATTGGTCAGCCCCAGCATTTT

v_gene: TRBV5-1
j_gene: TRBJ1-5
abundance: .
d_gene: .
CDR3aa: CASSLVSGQPQHF
CDR3nt: TGCGCCAGCAGCTTGGTTTCGGGTCAGCCCCAGCATTTT

v_gene: TRBV7-6
j_gene: TRBJ2-1
abundance: .
d_gene: .
CDR3aa: CASSYTGIKDQFF
CDR3nt: TGTGCCAGCAGCTATACAGGGATTAAGGACCAGTTCTTC

v_gene: TRBV9
j_gene: TRBJ1-2
abundance: .
d_gene: TRBD1
CDR3aa: CASSGTGTGFNSYGYTF
CDR3nt: TGTGCCAGCAGCGGAACCGGGACAGGCTTTAACTCCTATGGCTACACCTTC

v_gene: TRBV7-6
j_gene: TRBJ2-3
abundance: few
d_gene: TRBD2
CDR3aa: CASSLTSGGIVDTQYF
CDR3nt: TGTGCCAGCAGCTTAACTAGCGGGGGAATCGTAGATACGCAGTATTTT

v_gene: TRBV4-1
j_gene: TRBJ2-7
abundance: few
d_gene: .
CDR3aa: CASSQDAGQNPTYEQYF
CDR3nt: TGCGCCAGCAGCCAAGACGCGGGCCAAAACCCAACCTACGAGCAGTACTTC

v_gene: TRBV28
j_gene: TRBJ1-5
abundance: .
d_gene: .
CDR3aa: CASIRGISNQPQHF
CDR3nt: TGTGCCAGTATTAGGGGAATCAGCAATCAGCCCCAGCATTTT

v_gene: TRBV4-3
j_gene: TRBJ2-1
abundance: few
d_gene: TRBD2
CDR3aa: CASSQDGGLAESESYNEQFF
CDR3nt: TGCGCCAGCAGCCAGGATGGGGGACTAGCGGAATCCGAATCCTACAATGAGCAGTTCTTC

v_gene: TRBV7-8
j_gene: TRBJ2-7
abundance: many
d_gene: .
CDR3aa: CASSRGGRTREQYF
CDR3nt: TGTGCCAGCAGCCGCGGGGGCCGTACGCGGGAGCAGTACTTC

v_gene: TRBV2
j_gene: TRBJ1-4
abundance: .
d_gene: .
CDR3aa: CASSPPSRGGEKLFF
CDR3nt: TGTGCCAGCAGCCCACCGAGCAGGGGTGGTGAAAAACTGTTTTTT

v_gene: TRBV6-2/TRBV6-3
j_gene: TRBJ2-5
abundance: .
d_gene: .
CDR3aa: CASTKRRRGETQYF
CDR3nt: TGTGCCAGCACGAAGCGGCGGAGGGGAGAGACCCAGTACTTC

v_gene: TRBV18
j_gene: TRBJ2-1
abundance: few
d_gene: .
CDR3aa: CASSPGRTVNEQFF
CDR3nt: TGTGCCAGCTCACCAGGGAGGACAGTCAATGAGCAGTTCTTC

v_gene: TRBV6-2/TRBV6-3
j_gene: TRBJ1-4
abundance: .
d_gene: .
CDR3aa: CASSPIDEAWSEKLFF
CDR3nt: TGTGCCAGCAGTCCGATAGACGAGGCTTGGAGTGAAAAACTGTTTTTT

v_gene: TRBV5-1
j_gene: TRBJ2-1
abundance: few
d_gene: .
CDR3aa: CASSFGVNVIGGNEQFF
CDR3nt: TGCGCCAGCAGCTTCGGGGTTAATGTTATCGGAGGCAATGAGCAGTTCTTC

v_gene: TRBV13
j_gene: TRBJ2-7
abundance: few
d_gene: .
CDR3aa: CASSLEELRGEQYF
CDR3nt: TGTGCCAGCAGCTTAGAGGAGCTCCGAGGGGAGCAGTACTTC